These T cell receptor beta chains were read from a single sample in a study of shared clonotypes between healthy human individuals. This table comes from immunoSEQ multiplex PCR, and its TCRdb copy is limited to in-frame clones, with some not included. The sample records 630,000 or so clones, 95% to 98% being singletons. The specimen was naive CD8+ T cells sorted from blood. The source is a man aged 25 to 40 in good health. Each CDR3 is given with its conserved first and last residue. Fields, in order: clone size, D gene, J gene, V gene, CDR3 protein, CDR3 DNA. The D gene is left open where the match is weak. Only part of the rows carry a size: once, few, many, or a class if the clone is expanded.

NA | NA | TRBJ1-1 | TRBV27 | CATAWTADTEAFF | TGTGCCACCGCTTGGACAGCAGACACTGAAGCTTTCTTT
NA | TRBD1 | TRBJ1-2 | TRBV14 | CASSQVQGGNGYTF | TGTGCCAGCAGCCAAGTGCAGGGGGGAAATGGCTACACCTTC
NA | NA | TRBJ2-7 | TRBV15 | CATSSPPLLEQYF | TGTGCCACCAGCAGTCCCCCCCTGCTGGAGCAGTACTTC
NA | NA | TRBJ1-2 | TRBV28 | CASRGIPLRDTF | TGTGCCAGCAGAGGAATTCCACTCAGGGACACCTTC
NA | NA | TRBJ2-1 | TRBV7-9 | CASSLESFNEQFF | TGTGCCAGCAGCTTAGAATCGTTTAATGAGCAGTTCTTC
NA | NA | TRBJ1-2 | TRBV6-6 | CASSYSNRDYGYTF | TGTGCCAGCAGTTACTCGAACAGGGACTATGGCTACACCTTC
NA | NA | TRBJ2-7 | TRBV9 | CASSVGTSQADEQYF | TGTGCCAGCAGCGTAGGAACATCCCAGGCAGACGAGCAGTACTTC
NA | NA | TRBJ2-5 | TRBV7-9 | CASSPPLVFQQETQYF | TGTGCCAGCAGCCCCCCCCTAGTTTTTCAGCAAGAGACCCAGTACTTC
NA | NA | TRBJ2-5 | TRBV5-1 | CASSLVSVSEETQYF | TGCGCCAGCAGCTTGGTATCGGTTAGCGAAGAGACCCAGTACTTC
NA | NA | TRBJ2-2 | TRBV4-1 | CASSQGRFTGELFF | TGCGCCAGCAGCCAAGGAAGATTCACCGGGGAGCTGTTTTTT
once | NA | TRBJ2-3 | TRBV4-3 | CASSQDYAFRTDTQYF | TGCGCCAGCAGCCAAGATTACGCCTTTCGCACAGATACGCAGTATTTT
once | NA | TRBJ2-1 | TRBV10-3 | CASSGPNEQFF | TGTGCCAGCTCCGGGCCCAATGAGCAGTTCTTC
NA | NA | TRBJ2-2 | TRBV4-3 | CASSRAPGQNTGELFF | TGCGCCAGCAGCCGGGCACCGGGACAGAACACCGGGGAGCTGTTTTTT
NA | TRBD1 | TRBJ2-3 | TRBV28 | CASSSPRGPTDTQYF | TGTGCCAGCAGTTCCCCCAGGGGGCCCACAGATACGCAGTATTTT
NA | NA | TRBJ2-7 | TRBV7-3 | CASSLTGGPSYEQYF | TGTGCCAGCAGCTTAACGGGCGGACCCTCCTACGAGCAGTACTTC
NA | TRBD1 | TRBJ1-2 | TRBV2 | CASSESGGQVYGYTF | TGTGCCAGCAGTGAATCCGGGGGACAGGTCTATGGCTACACCTTC
once | NA | TRBJ2-1 | TRBV29-1 | CSVEMGLLANNEQFF | TGCAGCGTTGAAATGGGACTCCTAGCTAACAATGAGCAGTTCTTC
NA | NA | TRBJ2-7 | TRBV7-2 | CASSLALHGSQTYEQYF | TGTGCCAGCAGCTTAGCGCTACACGGGTCCCAAACCTACGAGCAGTACTTC
NA | NA | TRBJ1-1 | TRBV12-5 | CASAAGPSLNTEAFF | TGTGCTAGTGCCGCCGGCCCCAGCTTGAACACTGAAGCTTTCTTT
once | TRBD1 | TRBJ2-3 | TRBV11-2 | CASSLGRTGLNTDTQYF | TGTGCCAGCAGCTTAGGAAGGACAGGCCTTAACACAGATACGCAGTATTTT
NA | NA | TRBJ2-7 | TRBV29-1 | CSVVVYEQYF | TGCAGCGTTGTGGTTTACGAGCAGTACTTC
once | NA | TRBJ2-7 | TRBV29-1 | CSVEQGSRPSEQYF | TGCAGCGTTGAACAGGGGTCCCGGCCGTCCGAGCAGTACTTC
NA | NA | TRBJ2-7 | TRBV13 | CASSMEGAYEQYF | TGTGCCAGCAGCATGGAGGGGGCCTACGAGCAGTACTTC
NA | NA | TRBJ1-2 | TRBV28 | CASTSITGPEDYGYTF | TGTGCCAGCACCTCGATCACAGGGCCAGAGGACTATGGCTACACCTTC
NA | TRBD1 | TRBJ1-2 | TRBV28 | CASSVPDPNRTGRGYTF | TGTGCCAGCAGCGTTCCCGACCCAAACAGGACAGGACGAGGCTACACCTTC
NA | NA | TRBJ2-7 | TRBV7-9 | CASSSGDGPYEQYF | TGTGCCAGCAGCTCCGGGGACGGCCCCTACGAGCAGTACTTC
NA | TRBD2 | TRBJ2-1 | TRBV27 | CASSARAGTSGWAGEQFF | TGTGCCAGCAGTGCTCGGGCGGGGACTAGCGGTTGGGCGGGTGAGCAGTTCTTC
once | NA | TRBJ1-1 | TRBV19 | CASRQGEAFF | TGTGCCAGTAGGCAGGGTGAAGCTTTCTTT
NA | TRBD2 | TRBJ2-1 | TRBV7-6 | CASRLAARAYNEQFF | TGTGCCAGCAGACTAGCGGCCAGGGCCTACAATGAGCAGTTCTTC
NA | NA | TRBJ2-1 | TRBV7-9 | CASSDRGAGYSYNEQFF | TGTGCCAGCAGCGATAGGGGGGCCGGATACTCCTACAATGAGCAGTTCTTC
NA | NA | TRBJ1-1 | TRBV9 | CASSPGGGSEAFF | TGTGCCAGCAGCCCAGGAGGGGGGAGTGAAGCTTTCTTT